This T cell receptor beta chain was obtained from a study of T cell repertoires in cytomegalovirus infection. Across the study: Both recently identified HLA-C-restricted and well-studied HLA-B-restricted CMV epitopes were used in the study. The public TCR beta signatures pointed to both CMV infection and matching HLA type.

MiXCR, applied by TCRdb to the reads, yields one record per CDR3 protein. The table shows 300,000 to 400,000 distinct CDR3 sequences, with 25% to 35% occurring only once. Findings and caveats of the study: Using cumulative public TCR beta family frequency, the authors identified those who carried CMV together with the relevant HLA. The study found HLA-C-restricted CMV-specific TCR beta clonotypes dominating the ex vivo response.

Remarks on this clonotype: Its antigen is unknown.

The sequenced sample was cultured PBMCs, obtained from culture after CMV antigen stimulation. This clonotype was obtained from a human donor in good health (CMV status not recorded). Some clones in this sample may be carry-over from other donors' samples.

As DNA, the CDR3 is TGTGCCAGCAGTGTCCTGCCCACAGGGACCTCCTACGAGCAGTACTTC. Residues: CASSVLPTGTSYEQYF. This sequence joins TRBV6-1 and TRBJ2-7; TRBD1 is a possible D gene (6 bases). CDR3 length: 16 amino acids. CDR1 and CDR2 from the germline V gene are MNHNS and SASEGT. Trimming left V 4 bases short and J 0 bases short, with 16 bases between.